The rows below give T cell receptor beta chains drawn from one sample of a study of PD-1 blockade in mismatch repair-deficient tumors. Clones were sequenced by immunoSEQ multiplex PCR, and TCRdb holds only the in-frame ones, with some missing. This sample has 45,000 to 55,000 clones, with around 85% found just once. The sample here was peripheral blood, taken less than 21 weeks after starting pembrolizumab. These receptors came from an adult with mismatch repair-deficient cancer. Both conserved end residues are part of each CDR3. The D gene is left open where the match is weak. The size field is filled for only some rows; it gives once, few, many or a size class.

>NA|17|NA|TRBJ1-5|TRBV21-1
CASLDRGEHFSNQPQHF
TGTGCCAGCCTCGACAGGGGGGAACATTTTAGCAATCAGCCCCAGCATTTT
>NA|15|TRBD1|TRBJ1-1|TRBV5-1
CASSLGGTGSTEAFF
TGCGCCAGCAGCTTGGGGGGGACAGGGTCGACTGAAGCTTTCTTT
>once|15|TRBD1|TRBJ1-5|TRBV2
CASRAGTESNQPQHF
TGTGCCAGCAGAGCCGGGACAGAAAGCAATCAGCCCCAGCATTTT
>NA|14|TRBD2|TRBJ2-1|TRBV2
CASSGLAPYNEQFF
TGTGCCAGCAGTGGACTAGCACCTTACAATGAGCAGTTCTTC
>NA|15|TRBD1|TRBJ1-2|TRBV27
CASSFSFGTGGGYTF
TGTGCCAGCAGTTTCTCGTTTGGGACAGGGGGGGGCTACACCTTC
>NA|11|NA|TRBJ2-1|TRBV19
CASSINNEQFF
TGTGCCAGTAGTATAAACAATGAGCAGTTCTTC
>once|15|NA|TRBJ2-1|TRBV5-6
CASSLAAGVYNEQFF
TGTGCCAGCAGCTTGGCGGCAGGGGTTTACAATGAGCAGTTCTTC
>once|14|NA|TRBJ1-1|TRBV6-5
CASSQPGDRGKAFF
TGTGCCAGCAGTCAACCGGGGGACCGAGGGAAAGCTTTCTTT
>NA|15|NA|TRBJ2-2|TRBV5-4
CASSAGQTMTGELFF
TGTGCCAGCAGCGCGGGACAGACGATGACCGGGGAGCTGTTTTTT
>NA|16|NA|TRBJ2-7|TRBV5-1
CASSLATGIISYEQYF
TGCGCCAGCAGCTTGGCAACGGGCATAATCTCCTACGAGCAGTACTTC
>NA|16|TRBD2|TRBJ2-5|TRBV7-9
CASSPLGAGDGETQYF
TGTGCCAGCAGCCCACTGGGAGCGGGAGACGGGGAGACCCAGTACTTC
>NA|12|NA|TRBJ1-5|TRBV5-6
CASSLNNQPQHF
TGTGCCAGCAGCTTGAACAATCAGCCCCAGCATTTT
>once|14|NA|TRBJ2-3|TRBV9
CASSVAASTDTQYF
TGTGCCAGCAGCGTCGCGGCTAGCACAGATACGCAGTATTTT
>NA|17|NA|TRBJ2-3|TRBV13
CASSLGGRPLPTDTQYF
TGTGCCAGCAGCTTAGGTGGGAGACCACTCCCGACGGATACGCAGTATTTT
>NA|13|NA|TRBJ2-3|TRBV29-1
CSVEPPSTDTQYF
TGCAGCGTTGAACCGCCCAGCACAGATACGCAGTATTTT
>NA|13|TRBD1|TRBJ1-2|TRBV2
CASSDDRDYGYTF
TGTGCCAGCAGTGATGACAGGGATTATGGCTACACCTTC
>NA|16|NA|TRBJ2-1|TRBV7-3
CASSLRGSFPYNEQFF
TGTGCCAGCAGCTTAAGGGGGAGCTTCCCCTACAATGAGCAGTTCTTC
>NA|17|TRBD2|TRBJ2-1|TRBV27
CASRDPRGTSTYNEQFF
TGTGCCAGCAGAGATCCCCGCGGGACTAGCACCTACAATGAGCAGTTCTTC
>NA|16|TRBD1|TRBJ2-1|TRBV19
CASSIDRGQGAGEQFF
TGTGCCAGTAGTATAGATCGTGGACAGGGGGCGGGTGAGCAGTTCTTC
>NA|11|NA|TRBJ2-5|TRBV29-1
CSVGPGETQYF
TGCAGCGTTGGCCCGGGAGAGACCCAGTACTTC
>few|13|TRBD1|TRBJ2-1|TRBV5-4
CAKRTGTGNEQFF
TGTGCCAAGAGGACAGGGACGGGGAATGAGCAGTTCTTC
>NA|15|NA|TRBJ1-1|TRBV25-1
CASSEWPLGNTEAFF
TGTGCCAGCAGTGAATGGCCACTTGGGAACACTGAAGCTTTCTTT
>NA|13|TRBD1|TRBJ1-2|TRBV6-5
CASSYDRVDGYTF
TGTGCCAGCAGTTATGACAGGGTGGATGGCTACACCTTC
>NA|18|TRBD2|TRBJ2-2|TRBV27
CASKVASGTIWNTGELFF
TGTGCCAGTAAGGTAGCTAGCGGGACTATTTGGAACACCGGGGAGCTGTTTTTT
>once|15|TRBD2|TRBJ2-2|TRBV12-5
CASGLAGGYTGELFF
TGTGCTAGTGGGTTAGCGGGAGGTTACACCGGGGAGCTGTTTTTT
>NA|14|NA|TRBJ1-2|TRBV7-2
CASSSRQMNYGYTF
TGTGCCAGCAGTTCTAGACAGATGAACTATGGCTACACCTTC
>NA|13|TRBD1|TRBJ2-5|TRBV7-9
CASSPTGEETQYF
TGTGCCAGCAGCCCGACAGGGGAAGAGACCCAGTACTTC
>NA|13|NA|TRBJ2-7|TRBV7-3
CASSSAGGGEQYF
TGTGCCAGCAGCTCGGCAGGGGGAGGAGAGCAGTACTTC
>NA|16|TRBD2|TRBJ2-2|TRBV27
CASSSYASGSLGELFF
TGTGCCAGCAGTTCCTACGCTAGCGGGTCCCTCGGGGAGCTGTTTTTT
>NA|15|TRBD2|TRBJ2-7|TRBV7-9
CASSSSGRAAYEQYF
TGTGCCAGCAGCTCCAGCGGGAGGGCCGCCTACGAGCAGTACTTC
>NA|16|NA|TRBJ2-1|TRBV13
CASSLQGPSAYNEQFF
TGTGCCAGCAGCCTACAGGGCCCTAGCGCCTACAATGAGCAGTTCTTC